The 27 T cell receptor beta chains below all came from one sample that was sequenced in a study of cytomegalovirus exposure and HLA in healthy donors. Sequencing was performed with immunoSEQ multiplex PCR; in TCRdb, only in-frame clones are kept and a portion is missing. The sample carries 250,000 to 400,000 clones, around 90% recorded once. What was sequenced was PBMCs. These receptors all come from a man in his thirties or forties in good health and CMV-seronegative.

The J gene is TRBJ1-2, the V gene TRBV27; unclear D gene. V was pared by 5 bases and J by 5 bases, with 12 bases between. There are 13 residues in the CDR3. CDR1 is MNHEY, CDR2 SMNVEV, per germline (reference sequence). The CDR3 DNA reads as TGTGCCAGCAGTCCCCTAGTAGGATATGGCTACACCTTC. Its translation is CASSPLVGYGYTF.

This chain joins TRBV5-1 and TRBJ2-7; TRBD1 agrees at 8 bases. CDR3 length equals 15 residues. Trimming removed 3 bases from V and 5 bases from J; junction bases left unmatched: 10. Germline loops: CDR1 SGHRS, CDR2 YFSETQ. The CDR3 region has the DNA TGCGCCAGCAGCTACGCGGACAGGGCGCTAGACGAGCAGTACTTC. Its translation: CASSYADRALDEQYF.

CDR3 nucleotides: TGTGCCAGCAGCGGGGGGTCTCACGAAAAACTGTTTTTT. It translates to CASSGGSHEKLFF. The gene calls are TRBV5-4 and TRBJ1-4, with D perhaps TRBD1 (5 bases). Trimming took off 4 bases at V and 8 bases at J, with 12 bases between the two ends. Germline loops: CDR1 SGHNT, CDR2 YYREEE (reference sequence). The CDR3 has 13 residues.

This clone was seen more than once but under ten times. The chain has TRBV7-2 and TRBJ2-3; the D gene is possibly TRBD2 (6 bases). The CDR3 consists of 15 residues. Germline V gene data show CDR1 as SGHTA and CDR2 as FQGNSA. Trimming took 5 bases from V and 8 from J, leaving 20 bases between them. CDR3 amino acids: CASSRSGRVGGTQYF. The CDR3, as DNA: TGTGCCAGCAGCCGAAGCGGGCGGGTCGGGGGTACGCAGTATTTT.

This clone occurred a few times. V usage is TRBV27 and J usage is TRBJ1-6; D is unclear. The V end was cut by 4 bases, the J end by 10 bases, with 8 bases between. The germline V gene has CDR1 MNHEY and CDR2 SMNVEV (reference sequence). The CDR3 is 12 amino acids. The CDR3 nucleotides are TGTGCCAGCAGTTCCCCGCGATCACCCCTCCACTTT. Its protein product is CASSSPRSPLHF.

V is TRBV14 and J is TRBJ2-7; 7 nucleotides align to TRBD1. The CDR3 consists of 16 residues. The ends lost 2 bases at V and 2 bases at J; junction bases unmatched: 9. Per the germline V gene, CDR1 is SGHDN and CDR2 is FVKESK. CDR3 sequence: CASSQTPEGQTYEQYF. The CDR3 nucleotides are TGTGCCAGCAGCCAAACCCCCGAGGGACAGACCTACGAGCAGTACTTC.

This clone was counted a few times. The V gene is TRBV5-4, the J gene TRBJ1-5; D gene uncertain. This CDR3 is 13 amino acids long. Germline assignment: CDR1 SGHNT and CDR2 YYREEE (reference sequence). V lost 0 bases and J lost 6, with 7 bases in between. The CDR3 reads CASSLERSQPQHF. CDR3 nucleotide sequence: TGTGCCAGCAGCTTGGAACGGAGTCAGCCCCAGCATTTT.

This rearrangement joins TRBV10-2 to TRBJ1-1; D ambiguous. The V end lost 8 bases, the J end lost 1 base, and 14 bases lay between the germline ends. Germline CDR1 is WSHSY and CDR2 is SAAADI. The CDR3 has 14 residues. CDR3 in DNA: TGCGCCAGCCGAATATCTACAGAGAACACTGAAGCTTTCTTT. Amino acids: CASRISTENTEAFF.

The CDR3 spells CASSVGTGGSEKLFF. CDR3 DNA: TGTGCCAGCAGCGTAGGTACAGGGGGTTCTGAAAAACTGTTTTTT. The chain is built from TRBV9 and TRBJ1-4, with 8 bases that match TRBD1. The V gene end was trimmed by 0 bases and the J gene end by 7 bases; junction bases not matched to a gene: 5. This CDR3 contains 15 residues. Germline CDR1 SGDLS, CDR2 YYNGEE.

The V call is TRBV13, the J call TRBJ1-1, with 8 bases identical to TRBD1. The CDR3 totals 15 residues. J gave up 5 bases and V 5 bases, and 10 bases lay outside the gene matches. Looked up from germline, CDR1 is PRHDT and CDR2 is FYEKMQ (reference sequence). CDR3 coding DNA: TGTGCCAGCAGCCCACATACAGGGGGAGGGACTGAAGCTTTCTTT. Amino acid sequence: CASSPHTGGGTEAFF.

The V and J genes are TRBV19 and TRBJ1-5, with D perhaps matching TRBD1 (6 bases). Trimming took off 0 bases at V and 0 bases at J, with 9 bases between the two ends. There are 16 residues in the CDR3. Per germline, CDR1 LNHDA and CDR2 SQIVND (reference sequence). Written as DNA, the CDR3 is TGTGCCAGTAGTATAGAGGACAGATATAGCAATCAGCCCCAGCATTTT. Protein sequence: CASSIEDRYSNQPQHF.

The V gene is TRBV11-2, the J gene TRBJ1-6, with D uncertain. CDR1 and CDR2 (germline): SGHAT, FQNNGV. The V and J ends lost 5 bases and 7 bases respectively, with 15 bases between them. The CDR3 length is 15 residues. CDR3 residues: CASSPAGMGNSPLHF. The CDR3 DNA reads TGTGCCAGCAGCCCAGCGGGCATGGGAAATTCACCCCTCCACTTT. The whole variable domain, remainder taken from reference TRBV11-2 and TRBJ1-6, is EAGVAQSPRYKIIEKRQSVAFWCNPISGHATLYWYQQILGQGPKLLIQFQNNGVVDDSQLPKDRFSAERLKGVDSTLKIQPAKLEDSAVYLCASSPAGMGNSPLHFGNGTRLTVT.

V and J are TRBV6-1 and TRBJ1-2; tentative D call: TRBD1 (6 bases). The V gene's germline CDR1 is MNHNS and CDR2 SASEGT. V lost 1 base and J lost 4, with 13 bases in between. This CDR3 spans 15 amino acids. The CDR3 protein is CASSEGPRGPYGYTF. The CDR3 nucleotides read TGTGCCAGCAGTGAAGGACCCAGGGGCCCCTATGGCTACACCTTC.

The chain is built from TRBV2 and TRBJ2-5; tentatively, D is TRBD2 (5 bases). The germline V and J ends were trimmed by 3 bases and 4 bases, with 12 bases remaining between them. The CDR3 loop spans 14 amino acids. Germline CDR1 is SNHLY and CDR2 is FYNNEI. In DNA form, the CDR3 reads TGTGCCAGCAGTGATACCCTAGGGAGAGAGACCCAGTACTTC. Protein: CASSDTLGRETQYF.

The J gene is TRBJ1-1, the V gene TRBV4-2; TRBD1 agrees at 9 bases. The junction had 10 bases not matched to a gene; V was cut back by 4 bases and J by 4 bases. From germline, CDR1 is LGHNA and CDR2 YNFKEQ. The CDR3 covers 16 residues. DNA for the CDR3: TGTGCCAGCAGCCTTCAAACCGGGGACAGGGCCACTGAAGCTTTCTTT. Translation: CASSLQTGDRATEAFF.

This clone was detected only once. This CDR3 is CASADREGASYGYTF. The CDR3 region has the DNA TGTGCCAGCGCAGACAGGGAAGGGGCTAGTTATGGCTACACCTTC. The J gene is TRBJ1-2, the V gene TRBV2, with 7 positions matching TRBD1. CDR1 and CDR2 (germline): SNHLY, FYNNEI. The V and J ends lost 8 bases and 5 bases, in that order; junction bases with no gene match: 14. The CDR3 has 15 amino acids.

The chain couples TRBV7-7 to TRBJ1-4; TRBD1 is a possible D gene (5 bases). The CDR3 covers 15 residues. From germline, CDR1 is SSHAT and CDR2 FNYEAQ (reference sequence). V was cut by 5 bases and J by 8 bases, with 18 bases left in between. As DNA, the CDR3 is TGTGCCAGCAGCCCACGGGAGGGACTTGGCGAAAAACTGTTTTTT. The encoded protein is CASSPREGLGEKLFF.

In this sample, this clone turned up a few times. The V call is TRBV6-5, the J call TRBJ1-1; D remains unclear. Trimming left V 0 bases short and J 3 bases short, with 8 bases between. In germline, CDR1 is MNHEY, CDR2 SVGAGI. This CDR3 is built from 14 residues. CDR3 coding DNA: TGTGCCAGCAGTTACTCGAACACCTACACTGAAGCTTTCTTT. Translation gives CASSYSNTYTEAFF.

The chain links TRBV12-5 to TRBJ1-4, with 7 bases matching TRBD1. Germline CDR1 and CDR2: LGHNT and FRNRAP. V lost 7 bases, J lost 7 bases, and 12 bases stayed unmatched. The CDR3 has 15 residues. The CDR3 DNA reads as TGTGCTAGTGCCGACCTTAGACAGGGCGGTGAAAAACTGTTTTTT. Translated, it gives CASADLRQGGEKLFF.

The rearrangement links TRBV18 to TRBJ2-3, with TRBD2 matching 14 bases. With 5 bases clipped from V and 2 bases from J, the junction kept 9 bases outside the gene matches. CDR1 KGHSH and CDR2 LQKENI come from the germline V gene. The CDR3 loop spans 18 amino acids. The CDR3 bases are TGTGCCAGCTCAAGACTAGCGGGGGGGCTGGCCCTCACAGATACGCAGTATTTT. As protein: CASSRLAGGLALTDTQYF.

V and J are TRBV5-6 and TRBJ2-3, with 8 bases identical to TRBD1. The germline V gene encodes CDR1 SGHDT and CDR2 YYEEEE. With 3 bases clipped from V and 0 bases from J, the junction kept 3 bases outside the gene matches. The CDR3 runs to 15 residues. As DNA, the CDR3 is TGTGCCAGCAGCTCACAGGGGGTTAGCACAGATACGCAGTATTTT. Translation gives CASSSQGVSTDTQYF.

This clone was found once. V usage is TRBV5-6 and J usage is TRBJ2-3, with D tentatively TRBD2 (6 bases). CDR1 is SGHDT, CDR2 YYEEEE, per germline. The CDR3 is 17 amino acids. V lost 2 bases and J lost 3, with 19 bases in between. In nucleotides, the CDR3 is TGTGCCAGCAGCTTTGTACTAGCCGAATCTTCAACAGATACGCAGTATTTT. It translates to CASSFVLAESSTDTQYF.

The rearrangement uses TRBV6-5 and TRBJ1-1, with D maybe TRBD1 (6 bases). Trimming took 0 bases from V and 10 from J, leaving 12 bases between them. Per the germline V gene, CDR1 is MNHEY and CDR2 is SVGAGI. The length of the CDR3 is 13 residues. The CDR3, as DNA: TGTGCCAGCAGTTACTCGACAGGACTGGGAGCTTTCTTT. This codes for CASSYSTGLGAFF.

The V and J genes are TRBV6-5 and TRBJ1-1; TRBD1 might be the D (5 bases). The V end lost 11 bases, the J end lost 0 bases, and 10 bases lay between the germline ends. Germline-derived CDR1 and CDR2 are MNHEY and SVGAGI. The CDR3 loop spans 12 amino acids. In nucleotides, the CDR3 is TGTGCCGCCGGGGGTCTGAACACTGAAGCTTTCTTT. Its translation is CAAGGLNTEAFF.

The chain carries TRBV12-5 and TRBJ1-6, with a tentative D call TRBD1 (6 bases). The CDR3 is 13 amino acids. Germline CDR1 is LGHNT and CDR2 is FRNRAP. Trimming took 8 bases from V and 10 from J, leaving 15 bases between them. CDR3 DNA: TGTGCTAGTTGTCTAGGGGGAAGCTCACCCCTCCACTTT. It encodes CASCLGGSSPLHF.

The chain has TRBV29-1 and TRBJ1-1, with D unclear. Germline assignment: CDR1 SQVTM and CDR2 ANQGSEA. The length of the CDR3 is 13 residues. V lost 3 bases and J lost 0, with 8 bases in between. The CDR3 reads CSVDGRMNTEAFF. CDR3 nucleotide sequence: TGCAGCGTTGATGGCAGAATGAACACTGAAGCTTTCTTT.

The genes are TRBV29-1 and TRBJ1-4; no firm D call. CDR3 length: 13 amino acids. From germline, CDR1 is SQVTM and CDR2 ANQGSEA. V dropped 4 bases and J dropped 5 bases, with 11 bases sitting between them. In nucleotides, the CDR3 is TGCAGCGTTGTCGTTCCTAGAAATGAAAAACTGTTTTTT. It yields the protein CSVVVPRNEKLFF.